This TCR beta chain was obtained from a study of T cell repertoires in cytomegalovirus infection. Whole-study findings and limits: Ex vivo responses were dominated by HLA-C-restricted CMV-specific TCR beta clonotypes.

The CDR3 contains 15 residues. CDR1 and CDR2 (germline): SGHTA, FQGNSA. Trimming stripped 5 bases from V and 3 bases from J, with 17 bases between. This clonotype was seen repeatedly, ten times or more. Its antigen is not known. TCRdb called the reads again in MiXCR, with one record for every CDR3 protein. This repertoire shows roughly 760,000 distinct CDR3 sequences, less than 40% found once; its top ten account for around 2.8%. Material: PBMCs. The V gene is TRBV7-2, the J gene TRBJ2-7, with a weak D call TRBD1 (6 bases). The TCR originated in a human donor in good health (CMV status not recorded). Some clones in this sample may be carry-over from other donors' samples. CDR3 in DNA: TGTGCCAGCAGCCCACCACCTGACAGGAGCTACGAGCAGTACTTC. Translated, it gives CASSPPPDRSYEQYF.